What follows are 4 T cell receptor beta chains derived from one specimen sequenced in a study of identical twins. MiXCR, run by TCRdb on the 5' RACE reads, gives a single entry per CDR3 protein. The sample lists some 330,000 distinct CDR3 sequences; 8.5% to 10% were seen once. Sequenced sample: naive T cells sorted from blood. Receptors were obtained from a woman in her 50s in good health.

The CDR3 DNA reads TGCAGTGCTAGAGTTGCGCACGGAGGGTACTCTGGGGCCAACGTCCTGACTTTC. Translated: CSARVAHGGYSGANVLTF. This chain joins TRBV20-1 and TRBJ2-6; a possible D gene is TRBD2 (6 bases). Germline CDR1 DFQATT, CDR2 SNEGSKA (reference sequence). The CDR3 totals 18 residues. Trimming took off 1 base at V and 0 bases at J, with 16 bases between the two ends.

Only a few counts were recorded for this clonotype. This sequence joins TRBV7-2 and TRBJ2-3, with TRBD2 matching 14 bases. This CDR3 has 15 amino acids. The J segment lost 9 bases and the V segment lost 5 bases, leaving 7 bases of the junction unmatched. CDR1 is SGHTA, CDR2 FQGNSA, per germline. The CDR3 here is CASSPGLAGEGTQYF. In DNA form, the CDR3 reads TGTGCCAGCAGCCCGGGACTAGCGGGAGAGGGCACGCAGTATTTT. Combining the CDR3 with reference TRBV7-2 and TRBJ2-3 gives the whole variable domain GAGVSQSPSNKVTEKGKDVELRCDPISGHTALYWYRQSLGQGLEFLIYFQGNSAPDKSGLPSDRFSAERTGGSVSTLTIQRTQQEDSAVYLCASSPGLAGEGTQYFGPGTRLTVL.

This clonotype was counted only a few times. The rearrangement joins TRBV7-2 to TRBJ2-1; tentative D call: TRBD1 (5 bases). Germline V gives CDR1 SGHTA, CDR2 FQGNSA. The CDR3 length is 12 residues. V shed 5 bases and J shed 8 bases, with 10 bases lying between them. Here the CDR3 reads CASSEAGYEQFF. The CDR3 DNA reads as TGTGCCAGCAGCGAAGCAGGGTATGAGCAGTTCTTC.

This clonotype was observed many times. The chain couples TRBV7-7 to TRBJ2-1; 14 nucleotides match TRBD2. Per the germline V gene, CDR1 is SSHAT and CDR2 is FNYEAQ (reference sequence). The CDR3 contains 17 residues. V dropped 3 bases and J dropped 6; count of bases not matched to a gene: 7. The CDR3 DNA sequence: TGTGCCAGCAGCTTCGGGACTAGCGGGAGTCTCCTCAATGAGCAGTTCTTC. Translating gives CASSFGTSGSLLNEQFF. The variable domain in full, with the rest retrieved from reference TRBV7-7 and TRBJ2-1, is GAGVSQSPRYKVTKRGQDVTLRCDPISSHATLYWYQQALGQGPEFLTYFNYEAQPDKSGLPSDRFSAERPEGSISTLTIQRTEQRDSAMYRCASSFGTSGSLLNEQFFGPGTRLTVL.